The 20 T cell receptor beta chains below all came from one sample that was sequenced in a study of cytomegalovirus exposure and HLA in healthy donors. Both 60 Vbeta primers and 13 Jbeta primers went into the PCR. The assay was immunoSEQ multiplex PCR, and TCRdb's table has in-frame clones only and misses some. Found here are 140,000 to 150,000 clones, around 78% of them singletons; the top ten hold around 2.5%. Sequences were obtained from PBMCs. Source of these receptors: a woman under 30 in good health and CMV-seropositive.

The gene calls are TRBV14 and TRBJ1-4, with TRBD1 as a possible D gene (6 bases). Trimming took off 4 bases at V and 8 bases at J, with 17 bases between the two ends. Germline-derived CDR1 and CDR2 are SGHDN and FVKESK. The CDR3 has 15 residues. In DNA form, the CDR3 reads TGTGCCAGCAGCCTGGAATTGGGGGCCGGGGAAAAACTGTTTTTT. Translation: CASSLELGAGEKLFF.

V gene TRBV7-2 combines with J gene TRBJ1-4; 9 nucleotides agree with TRBD1. V lost 4 bases and J lost 8; bases outside the gene matches: 8. CDR1 and CDR2 from the germline V gene are SGHTA and FQGNSA. CDR3 length equals 15 residues. CDR3 region: CASSSRTGEGEKLFF. The CDR3 region has the DNA TGTGCCAGCAGCTCCAGGACAGGGGAAGGGGAAAAACTGTTTTTT.

The chain has TRBV7-2 and TRBJ1-2, with D uncertain. The CDR3 is made up of 13 amino acids. V was clipped by 3 bases and J by 3 bases, with 8 bases between them. Germline V lookup: CDR1 SGHTA, CDR2 FQGNSA. CDR3 bases: TGTGCCAGCAGCTTTGGCGGGGACTATGGCTACACCTTC. Residues: CASSFGGDYGYTF.

The gene calls are TRBV4-1 and TRBJ1-1; 8 bases line up with TRBD1. CDR1 MGHRA and CDR2 YSYEKL come from the germline V gene. The CDR3 has 16 residues. After removal of 0 bases from V and 4 bases from J, the junction contained 7 bases not matched to a gene. The CDR3 protein is CASSQDRGRRGTEAFF. The CDR3 DNA reads TGCGCCAGCAGCCAAGACAGGGGGCGGCGGGGCACTGAAGCTTTCTTT.

The V call is TRBV6-1, the J call TRBJ1-1; no firm D call. The CDR3 is 13 amino acids. From germline, CDR1 is MNHNS and CDR2 SASEGT. V was trimmed by 8 bases and J by 0 bases, leaving 10 bases between them. CDR3 sequence (DNA): TGTGCCAGCGAACGGCAGGTGAACACTGAAGCTTTCTTT. As protein: CASERQVNTEAFF.

This chain links TRBV30 with TRBJ2-3; 8 nucleotides agree with TRBD2. CDR1 and CDR2 (germline): GTSNPN, SVGIG (reference sequence). The junction had 17 bases not matched to a gene; V was cut back by 4 bases and J by 5 bases. This CDR3 has 17 amino acids. Here the CDR3 DNA reads TGTGCCTGGACCTGGAGAAGGGAGCGGGGGAAAAGAGATACGCAGTATTTT. Protein product: CAWTWRRERGKRDTQYF.

The chain uses TRBV9 and TRBJ2-3; TRBD2 agrees at 15 bases. Trimming at V came to 4 bases and at J to 0 bases, leaving 12 bases not matched to a gene. Germline V lookup: CDR1 SGDLS, CDR2 YYNGEE. This CDR3 region has 20 residues. The CDR3, as DNA: TGTGCCAGCAGCCCCCCCCTCCGGACTAGCGGGGGGGTTAGCACAGATACGCAGTATTTT. Protein product: CASSPPLRTSGGVSTDTQYF.

The chain joins TRBV14 to TRBJ2-7; 9 positions agree with TRBD1. Germline V gene lookup returns CDR1 SGHDN and CDR2 FVKESK. The V gene end was trimmed by 1 base and the J gene end by 3 bases; junction bases not matched to a gene: 1. This CDR3 contains 14 residues. The chain's CDR3 is CASSQGQGVYEQYF. The CDR3 DNA reads as TGTGCCAGCAGCCAAGGACAGGGGGTCTACGAGCAGTACTTC.

The V call is TRBV6-6, the J call TRBJ1-6; D uncertain. Trimming removed 2 bases from V and 0 bases from J, with 8 bases in between. The CDR3 runs 16 residues. Germline V CDR1 and CDR2: MNHNY, SVGAGI (reference sequence). CDR3: CASSYVGSSYNSPLHF. The CDR3 nucleotides are TGTGCCAGCAGTTACGTCGGTAGCTCCTATAATTCACCCCTCCACTTT.

V gene TRBV20-1 combines with J gene TRBJ1-1; TRBD1 might be the D (5 bases). Trimming pared 5 bases from V and 11 bases from J, leaving 12 bases between. Looked up from germline, CDR1 is DFQATT and CDR2 is SNEGSKA (reference sequence). This CDR3 comprises 10 residues. The CDR3 protein is CSAPRVDAFF. CDR3 nucleotides: TGCAGTGCTCCCAGGGTCGACGCTTTCTTT.

The chain links TRBV7-2 to TRBJ1-1, with 7 bases that match TRBD1. Trimming at V came to 2 bases and at J to 4 bases, leaving 7 bases not matched to a gene. The CDR3 covers 15 residues. Germline V lookup: CDR1 SGHTA, CDR2 FQGNSA. The CDR3 sequence is CASSLRGRQGTEAFF. Here the CDR3 DNA reads TGTGCCAGCAGCTTAAGGGGGAGACAGGGCACTGAAGCTTTCTTT. Combining the CDR3 with reference TRBV7-2 and TRBJ1-1 gives the whole variable domain GAGVSQSPSNKVTEKGKDVELRCDPISGHTALYWYRQSLGQGLEFLIYFQGNSAPDKSGLPSDRFSAERTGGSVSTLTIQRTQQEDSAVYLCASSLRGRQGTEAFFGQGTRLTVV.

V usage is TRBV5-1 and J usage is TRBJ2-1; 9 bases match TRBD1. CDR1 SGHRS and CDR2 YFSETQ come from the germline V gene. The CDR3 totals 15 residues. With 6 bases clipped from V and 5 bases from J, the junction kept 9 bases outside the gene matches. CDR3 in DNA: TGCGCCAGCACGAAAGGACAGGGGTTAAACAATGAGCAGTTCTTC. This codes for CASTKGQGLNNEQFF.

For this clone: This sample also contains other DNA sequences that code for the same CDR3. The chain is built from TRBV5-1 and TRBJ1-3; 8 bases agree with TRBD1. This CDR3 is 14 amino acids long. V was clipped by 2 bases and J by 3 bases; unmatched bases: 1. The germline V gene has CDR1 SGHRS and CDR2 YFSETQ. The CDR3 protein is CASSLGTGGNTIYF. The CDR3 coding sequence is TGCGCCAGCAGCTTAGGGACAGGTGGAAACACCATATATTTT.

This rearrangement joins TRBV7-2 to TRBJ1-2; D unclear. Germline-derived CDR1 and CDR2 are SGHTA and FQGNSA. The CDR3 contains 14 residues. The V end was cut by 3 bases, the J end by 0 bases, with 8 bases between. The CDR3 region is CASSFRGANYGYTF. The CDR3 DNA follows: TGTGCCAGCAGCTTCCGAGGAGCTAACTATGGCTACACCTTC.

This chain uses TRBV7-2 with TRBJ2-1; perhaps TRBD2 as D (6 bases). Trimming removed 7 bases from V and 6 bases from J, with 16 bases in between. The CDR3 length is 14 residues. CDR1 and CDR2 (germline): SGHTA, FQGNSA. CDR3 sequence reads: CASTPGLHTNEQFF. The DNA of the CDR3 is TGTGCCAGCACCCCGGGACTTCACACCAATGAGCAGTTCTTC.

The CDR3 bases are TGTGCCAGCAGCTCAGTGACAGGGAACGAGCAGTACTTC. Translating gives CASSSVTGNEQYF. V usage is TRBV5-6 and J usage is TRBJ2-7, with 7 bases lining up with TRBD1. V shed 3 bases, J shed 5 bases, and the junction held 5 bases outside the gene matches. There are 13 residues in the CDR3. The germline gives CDR1 SGHDT, CDR2 YYEEEE.

The gene calls are TRBV6-5 and TRBJ2-5; the D gene is possibly TRBD2 (5 bases). Between the trimmed V and J ends, which lost 2 bases and 5 bases, there was a span of 9 bases. CDR3 length equals 13 residues. Germline values: CDR1 MNHEY, CDR2 SVGAGI. As DNA, the CDR3 is TGTGCCAGCAGTTACCTAGCCCGGGAGACCCAGTACTTC. As protein: CASSYLARETQYF.

The chain's CDR3 is CASSVAGEQYF. The CDR3 DNA sequence: TGCGCCAGCAGCGTAGCTGGCGAGCAGTACTTC. The chain links TRBV5-1 to TRBJ2-7; unclear D gene. The germline V and J ends were trimmed by 4 bases and 6 bases, with 8 bases remaining between them. Germline CDR1 SGHRS, CDR2 YFSETQ. The length of the CDR3 is 11 residues.

CDR3 DNA sequence: TGTGCCAGCAGCTTGTACAGGACAGGCCAGTACGAGCAGTACTTC. Protein: CASSLYRTGQYEQYF. The V gene is TRBV7-6, the J gene TRBJ2-5, with 7 bases that match TRBD1. TRBJ2-7 matches the DNA end more closely, so the J call is doubtful. The germline V gene has CDR1 SGHVS and CDR2 FNYEAQ. The CDR3 covers 15 residues.

The CDR3 DNA reads as TGTGCCAGCAGCCCGACGACGACCGACAGCTTCACAGATACGCAGTATTTT. The encoded protein is CASSPTTTDSFTDTQYF. This chain links TRBV21-1 with TRBJ2-3; the D call in the table, TRBD1, was not verified against the DNA. TRBV21-1 is shown as a pseudogene. This CDR3 region has 17 residues.